This T cell receptor beta chain comes out of a study of T-cell memory formation after mild COVID-19. Study-level results: The main location of contracting CD4+ clones was CM and EM, and that of contracting CD8+ clones was EMRA. Memory sampled before infection contained some responding clones, suggesting cross-reactive memory joined.

Germline V lookup: CDR1 SGHTA, CDR2 FQGTGA. Trimming cost V 4 bases and J 7 bases, with 10 bases left between them. The CDR3 has 12 amino acids. This clonotype has a handful of counts. Its antigen is undetermined. TCR alpha and TCR beta cDNA libraries carrying sample barcodes and UMIs came from 5'RACE with constant-segment primers. TCRdb passed the 5' RACE reads through MiXCR, listing each CDR3 protein once. The sample gives fewer than 150,000 distinct CDR3 sequences, 17% of which show up once; approximately 4.7% is in the top ten. This TCR came from a young man who had mild COVID-19 (a few samples of this study predate the infection). Cell type and time point are not known. Sequencing was done on a sample of PBMCs or a T cell subset sorted from them (not recorded which). This chain joins TRBV7-3 and TRBJ2-5, with D hard to call. The CDR3 nucleotides read TGTGCCAGCAGCTCTCAATCGGCGACCCAGTACTTC. This gives the protein CASSSQSATQYF.